The sequence of this T cell receptor beta chain was determined in a study of cytomegalovirus exposure and HLA in healthy donors. Background on the study: An early data release held around 80 million unique TCRs from HLA-typed donors.

The PCR had 60 Vbeta and 13 Jbeta primers. In the source study's methods: Unique TCR beta chains totaled around 86 million in a later count, with roughly 12 million of them shared. Sequencing was performed with immunoSEQ multiplex PCR; in TCRdb, only in-frame clones are kept and a portion is missing. V and J calls and clone size are those listed in that table; D and trimming were worked out from the DNA. The table lists some 200,000 clones, roughly 80% of them singletons. In germline, CDR1 is GTSNPN, CDR2 SVGIG (reference sequence). The V and J ends lost 2 bases and 2 bases respectively, with 20 bases between them. CDR3 size: 17 residues.

The TCR comes from a woman between 45 and 65 years old in good health and CMV-seropositive. The sequenced sample was PBMCs. V gene TRBV30 combines with J gene TRBJ2-3, with D possibly TRBD2 on 6 matching bases. CDR3 loop: CAWSHRRGGGYTDTQYF. The CDR3, as DNA: TGTGCCTGGAGTCACCGGAGGGGAGGAGGGTACACAGATACGCAGTATTTT. The full variable domain, completed using reference TRBV30 and TRBJ2-3, is SQTIHQWPATLVQPVGSPLSLECTVEGTSNPNLYWYRQAAGRGLQLLFYSVGIGQISSEVPQNLSASRPQDRQFILSSKKLLLSDSGFYLCAWSHRRGGGYTDTQYFGPGTRLTVL.